This T cell receptor (beta chain) was obtained from a study of blood T cell repertoires in COVID-19. Study-level background: Material from acute and convalescent COVID-19 was sourced from the United States, Italy and Spain.

This clone was seen just once. The germline CDR1 and CDR2 sequences are SGHRS and YFSETQ. V lost 0 bases and J lost 4, with 10 bases in between. This CDR3 comprises 15 residues. In the original workflow: Researchers report that nucleated cell counts were estimated from reference gene primer amplification. Clones were read by immunoSEQ multiplex PCR, and TCRdb kept only the in-frame ones, dropping some. From that table come the V and J calls and clone size; the DNA was used to work out D and trimming. The sample shows approximately 110,000 clones, roughly 80% of them seen only once. The chain combines TRBV5-1 with TRBJ2-2, with a weak D call TRBD1 (6 bases). Sequencing was carried out using peripheral blood. The sequence derives from a man in his 70s with active or convalescent COVID-19. The CDR3 nucleotides read TGCGCCAGCAGCTTGGAGCTAGGGGGCACCGGGGAGCTGTTTTTT. It encodes CASSLELGGTGELFF.